Each of the 25 T cell receptor beta chains below was sequenced from the same sample in a study of fetal regulatory T cell absence and autoimmunity. Sequencing used immunoSEQ multiplex PCR; TCRdb keeps in-frame clones, though not all of them. This table has 95,000 to 100,000 clones, 72% appearing once. The sequenced sample consisted of pancreas tissue. These receptors were taken from a male donor with IPEX syndrome.

This clone came up once. The V gene is TRBV29-1, the J gene TRBJ2-5, with 8 bases matching TRBD2. The CDR3 extends over 13 amino acids. V shed 4 bases, J shed 2 bases, and the junction held 3 bases outside the gene matches. Germline loops: CDR1 SQVTM, CDR2 ANQGSEA. The CDR3 spells CSVAGGGQETQYF. The CDR3 DNA sequence: TGCAGCGTTGCGGGAGGGGGACAAGAGACCCAGTACTTC.

The rearrangement uses TRBV27 and TRBJ1-1, with D maybe TRBD1 (6 bases). The CDR3 runs 13 residues. Germline lookup yields CDR1 MNHEY and CDR2 SMNVEV (reference sequence). V was cut by 3 bases and J by 5 bases, with 10 bases left in between. The CDR3 loop is CASSFLDRTEAFF. In nucleotides, the CDR3 is TGTGCCAGCAGTTTTCTAGACAGGACTGAAGCTTTCTTT.

V and J are TRBV5-1 and TRBJ1-1, with 8 bases fitting TRBD1. This CDR3 comprises 13 residues. V shed 0 bases and J 8 bases; nucleotides not matched to a gene: 3. Germline CDR1 is SGHRS and CDR2 is YFSETQ. CDR3 bases: TGCGCCAGCAGCTTGGGACAGGGGATGGAAGCTTTCTTT. As protein: CASSLGQGMEAFF.

V gene TRBV9 combines with J gene TRBJ2-1; the match to TRBD2 covers 7 bases. This CDR3 contains 16 residues. V was clipped by 0 bases and J by 7 bases; unmatched bases: 10. Germline CDR1 is SGDLS and CDR2 is YYNGEE. Here the CDR3 DNA reads TGTGCCAGCAGCGTAGAGGATCTAGCGGTGGGGAATGAGCAGTTCTTC. It specifies CASSVEDLAVGNEQFF. Looking up the rest from reference TRBV9 and TRBJ2-1 gives the full variable domain: DSGVTQTPKHLITATGQRVTLRCSPRSGDLSVYWYQQSLDQGLQFLIQYYNGEERAKGNILERFSAQQFPDLHSELNLSSLELGDSALYFCASSVEDLAVGNEQFFGPGTRLTVL.

The chain has TRBV4-3 and TRBJ2-6, with TRBD1 as a possible D gene (6 bases). The CDR3 runs 18 residues. V lost 0 bases and J lost 3, with 15 bases in between. Germline loops: CDR1 LGHNA, CDR2 YSLEER. CDR3 sequence reads: CASSQDGGQLGGANVLTF. CDR3 DNA: TGCGCCAGCAGCCAAGATGGCGGACAGTTAGGTGGGGCCAACGTCCTGACTTTC.

The CDR3 region is CASSEGPGRLRYGYTF. Here the CDR3 DNA reads TGTGCCAGCAGTGAAGGTCCGGGACGGCTGAGATATGGCTACACCTTC. The genes are TRBV2 and TRBJ1-2, with a tentative D call TRBD1 (5 bases). V shed 1 base and J shed 5 bases, with 17 bases lying between them. The CDR3 is 16 amino acids. CDR1 and CDR2 (germline): SNHLY, FYNNEI.

The chain couples TRBV4-1 to TRBJ1-4; 10 bases align to TRBD1. V lost 2 bases, J lost 6 bases, and 3 bases stayed unmatched. CDR1 MGHRA and CDR2 YSYEKL come from the germline V gene. There are 15 residues in the CDR3. CDR3 DNA sequence: TGCGCCAGCAGCCAACCTGGGACAGGGGATGAAAAACTGTTTTTT. Translated, it gives CASSQPGTGDEKLFF.

The chain is built from TRBV4-2 and TRBJ2-3; 8 bases match TRBD1. Germline assignment: CDR1 LGHNA and CDR2 YNFKEQ. Trimming cost V 2 bases and J 2 bases; bases outside gene matches: 6. This CDR3 is built from 16 residues. DNA for the CDR3: TGTGCCAGCAGCCAACCGGACAGGGCCTACACAGATACGCAGTATTTT. Translation: CASSQPDRAYTDTQYF.

The rearrangement joins TRBV5-4 to TRBJ2-3, with D perhaps TRBD2 (6 bases). Germline V gene sequence: CDR1 SGHNT, CDR2 YYREEE (reference sequence). V gave up 5 bases and J gave up 0 bases, with 13 bases separating them. This CDR3 contains 15 residues. CDR3 loop: CASRKDGTSTDTQYF. The CDR3 coding sequence is TGTGCCAGCAGGAAGGACGGGACTAGCACAGATACGCAGTATTTT.

V gene TRBV9 combines with J gene TRBJ2-5; maybe TRBD2 (6 bases). Deletions cut 4 bases from V and 3 bases from J, with 16 bases between. This CDR3 has 15 residues. Germline-derived CDR1 and CDR2 are SGDLS and YYNGEE. In DNA, the CDR3 is TGTGCCAGCAGCCCCCGGCTAGCGATAAAAGAGACCCAGTACTTC. Its protein is CASSPRLAIKETQYF.

The chain links TRBV6-5 to TRBJ1-4, with 9 bases lining up with TRBD1. Germline CDR1 reads MNHEY; CDR2 reads SVGAGI. With V trimmed by 4 bases and J by 8 bases, 8 bases remained unmatched. The CDR3 loop spans 15 amino acids. CDR3: CASSFRGQGGEKLFF. Here the CDR3 DNA reads TGTGCCAGCAGTTTCCGGGGACAGGGAGGCGAAAAACTGTTTTTT.

This chain uses TRBV4-1 with TRBJ1-5; 9 bases agree with TRBD1. Germline V gene lookup returns CDR1 MGHRA and CDR2 YSYEKL. The CDR3 has 13 amino acids. J was trimmed by 6 bases and V by 4 bases; bases with no gene match: 1. The CDR3 coding sequence is TGCGCCAGCAGCCCGGGACAGGGTCAGCCCCAGCATTTT. Amino acid sequence: CASSPGQGQPQHF.

The chain joins TRBV30 to TRBJ2-1; 10 bases are shared with TRBD2. Trimming took 5 bases from V and 5 from J; bases not matched to a gene: 6. In germline, CDR1 is GTSNPN, CDR2 SVGIG (reference sequence). The CDR3 sequence is 14 residues long. The CDR3 here is CAWGAGTSDNEQFF. CDR3 nucleotides: TGTGCCTGGGGGGCCGGGACTAGCGACAATGAGCAGTTCTTC. Drawing the rest from reference TRBV30 and TRBJ2-1, the complete variable domain is SQTIHQWPATLVQPVGSPLSLECTVEGTSNPNLYWYRQAAGRGLQLLFYSVGIGQISSEVPQNLSASRPQDRQFILSSKKLLLSDSGFYLCAWGAGTSDNEQFFGPGTRLTVL.

The CDR3 coding sequence is TGTGCCAGTAGTATTCCTCTGGCGGGGCTTGAAGCTTTCTTT. This gives the protein CASSIPLAGLEAFF. The rearrangement uses TRBV19 and TRBJ1-1, with D tentatively TRBD1 (5 bases). The CDR3 sequence is 14 residues long. CDR1 and CDR2 (germline): LNHDA, SQIVND (reference sequence). Trimming took off 3 bases at V and 7 bases at J, with 15 bases between the two ends.

The chain joins TRBV5-1 to TRBJ2-3, with a possible D match to TRBD2 (6 bases). Germline CDR1 reads SGHRS; CDR2 reads YFSETQ. The CDR3 length is 13 residues. Trimming pared 2 bases from V and 4 bases from J, leaving 8 bases between. The CDR3 bases are TGCGCCAGCAGCTTATGGGGGGCAGATACGCAGTATTTT. Translated, it gives CASSLWGADTQYF.

The rearrangement joins TRBV12-5 to TRBJ2-5, with a possible D match to TRBD2 (6 bases). CDR3 length: 16 residues. Germline CDR1 reads LGHNT; CDR2 reads FRNRAP. Between the trimmed V and J ends, which lost 6 bases and 5 bases, there was a span of 22 bases. The CDR3 region is CASGPGQQRAGETQYF. CDR3 bases: TGTGCTAGTGGCCCCGGTCAACAGAGGGCGGGGGAGACCCAGTACTTC.

By sample share, this clone is medium-sized (0.01 to 0.1%). The V gene is TRBV7-2, the J gene TRBJ1-2; maybe TRBD1 (5 bases). The CDR3 runs 16 residues. Between the trimmed V and J ends, which lost 0 bases and 4 bases, there was a span of 15 bases. Germline V CDR1 and CDR2: SGHTA, FQGNSA. CDR3 loop: CASSLAAAGGGYGYTF. CDR3 sequence (DNA): TGTGCCAGCAGCTTAGCAGCGGCAGGTGGGGGCTATGGCTACACCTTC.

The chain links TRBV7-2 to TRBJ2-5; tentative D call: TRBD2 (6 bases). Trimming pared 7 bases from V and 1 base from J, leaving 10 bases between. This CDR3 contains 13 residues. Per germline, CDR1 SGHTA and CDR2 FQGNSA. CDR3 residues: CASTSGAQETQYF. CDR3 DNA sequence: TGTGCCAGCACCTCGGGAGCCCAAGAGACCCAGTACTTC.

This clone has only a few counts. The chain has TRBV4-1 and TRBJ2-7; D is possibly TRBD1 (5 bases). V lost 5 bases and J 5 bases, leaving 13 bases between the germline ends. The CDR3 has 13 residues. CDR1 MGHRA and CDR2 YSYEKL come from the germline V gene. CDR3 sequence (DNA): TGCGCCAGCAGCTCGCGCCAGGGCCACGAGCAGTACTTC. Protein product: CASSSRQGHEQYF.

The count of this clone is one. V and J are TRBV5-6 and TRBJ1-1; TRBD1 might be the D (5 bases). Trimming stripped 1 base from V and 4 bases from J, with 17 bases between. Per the germline V gene, CDR1 is SGHDT and CDR2 is YYEEEE. The CDR3 consists of 16 residues. The CDR3 sequence is CASSLYDSSGGTEAFF. CDR3 bases: TGTGCCAGCAGCTTGTACGACAGCTCTGGGGGCACTGAAGCTTTCTTT.

The genes are TRBV5-1 and TRBJ1-2; no clear D gene. Trimming took off 1 base at V and 2 bases at J, with 6 bases between the two ends. Germline CDR1 is SGHRS and CDR2 is YFSETQ. The CDR3 runs 13 residues. The CDR3 is CASSLSVNYGYTF. CDR3 coding DNA: TGCGCCAGCAGCTTGTCAGTCAACTATGGCTACACCTTC.

J is TRBJ2-3 and V is TRBV27; no clear D. Germline CDR1 reads MNHEY; CDR2 reads SMNVEV (reference sequence). The CDR3 sequence is 13 residues long. V was pared by 5 bases and J by 4 bases, with 10 bases between. For the CDR3, the DNA is TGTGCCAGCAGTCCCCGCCGTTCAGATACGCAGTATTTT. Its translation is CASSPRRSDTQYF.

This clone was observed a single time. J is TRBJ1-1 and V is TRBV6-6, with D hard to call. CDR1 is MNHNY and CDR2 is SVGAGI in the germline V gene (reference sequence). The CDR3 consists of 12 residues. Trimming removed 11 bases from V and 1 base from J, with 11 bases in between. The CDR3 here is CACPEPNTEAFF. The CDR3 DNA sequence: TGTGCCTGCCCCGAACCGAACACTGAAGCTTTCTTT.

The chain combines TRBV15 with TRBJ2-4; 7 bases align to TRBD2. Germline loops: CDR1 LNHNV, CDR2 YYDKDF (reference sequence). This CDR3 region has 16 residues. Trimming took 1 base from V and 1 from J; bases not matched to a gene: 4. CDR3 coding DNA: TGTGCCACCAGCAGAGCTTCCGGGGGGGCCAAAAACATTCAGTACTTC. It specifies CATSRASGGAKNIQYF.

The J gene is TRBJ2-7, the V gene TRBV5-6, with 8 bases that match TRBD1. J was trimmed by 0 bases and V by 3 bases; bases with no gene match: 5. Germline values: CDR1 SGHDT, CDR2 YYEEEE. The CDR3 extends over 15 amino acids. In DNA form, the CDR3 reads TGTGCCAGCAGCTCCCGGGACAGGAGCTCCTACGAGCAGTACTTC. It yields the protein CASSSRDRSSYEQYF.